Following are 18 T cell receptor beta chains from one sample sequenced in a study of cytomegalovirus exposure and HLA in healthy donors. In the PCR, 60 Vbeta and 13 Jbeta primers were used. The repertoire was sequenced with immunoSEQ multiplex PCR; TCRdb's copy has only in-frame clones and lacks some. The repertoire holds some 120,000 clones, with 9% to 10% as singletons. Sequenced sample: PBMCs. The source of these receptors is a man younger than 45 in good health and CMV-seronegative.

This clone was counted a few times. The CDR3 is CASSLTVTNEKLFF. The CDR3 region has the DNA TGTGCCAGCAGTTTAACAGTAACTAATGAAAAACTGTTTTTT. The V and J genes are TRBV6-5 and TRBJ1-4; D is undetermined. CDR1 is MNHEY, CDR2 SVGAGI, per germline. The CDR3 runs to 14 residues. V lost 4 bases and J 1 base, leaving 7 bases between the germline ends.

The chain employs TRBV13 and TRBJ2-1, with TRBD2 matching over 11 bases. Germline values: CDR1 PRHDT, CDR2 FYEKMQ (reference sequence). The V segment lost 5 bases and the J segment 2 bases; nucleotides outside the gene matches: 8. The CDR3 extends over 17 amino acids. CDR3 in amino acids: CASSTLAGGPAYNEQFF. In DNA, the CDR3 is TGTGCCAGCAGCACCCTAGCGGGAGGTCCGGCCTACAATGAGCAGTTCTTC.

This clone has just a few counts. In DNA form, the CDR3 reads TGTGCCAGCAGCTCGGGACAGTTCCCCTACGAGCAGTACTTC. Amino acids: CASSSGQFPYEQYF. V gene TRBV5-4 combines with J gene TRBJ2-7; the match to TRBD1 covers 7 bases. Trimming removed 3 bases from V and 2 bases from J; junction bases left unmatched: 5. The CDR3 contains 14 residues. The germline gives CDR1 SGHNT, CDR2 YYREEE (reference sequence).

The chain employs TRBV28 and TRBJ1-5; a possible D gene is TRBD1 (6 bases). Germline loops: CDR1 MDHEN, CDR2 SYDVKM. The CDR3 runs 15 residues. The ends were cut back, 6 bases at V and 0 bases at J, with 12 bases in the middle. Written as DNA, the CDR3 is TGTGCCAGCAGCCCGGGACATAATAGCAATCAGCCCCAGCATTTT. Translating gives CASSPGHNSNQPQHF.

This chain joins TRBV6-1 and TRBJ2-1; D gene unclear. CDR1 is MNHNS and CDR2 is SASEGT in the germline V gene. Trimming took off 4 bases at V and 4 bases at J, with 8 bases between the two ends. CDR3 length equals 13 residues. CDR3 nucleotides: TGTGCCAGCAGTGGGCACACATACAATGAGCAGTTCTTC. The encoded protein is CASSGHTYNEQFF.

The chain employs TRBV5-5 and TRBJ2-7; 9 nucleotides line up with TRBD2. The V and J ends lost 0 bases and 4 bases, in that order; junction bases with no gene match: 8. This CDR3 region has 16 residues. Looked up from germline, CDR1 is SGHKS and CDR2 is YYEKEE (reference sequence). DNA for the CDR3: TGTGCCAGCAGCTTGGCTGGGGTAGCGGGAGCTTACGAGCAGTACTTC. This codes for CASSLAGVAGAYEQYF.

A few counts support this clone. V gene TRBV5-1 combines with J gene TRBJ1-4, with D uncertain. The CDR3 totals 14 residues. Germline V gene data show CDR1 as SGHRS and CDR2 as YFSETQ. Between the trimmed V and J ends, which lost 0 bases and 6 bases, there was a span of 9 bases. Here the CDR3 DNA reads TGCGCCAGCAGCTTGGCTGGAGGCGATGAAAAACTGTTTTTT. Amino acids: CASSLAGGDEKLFF.

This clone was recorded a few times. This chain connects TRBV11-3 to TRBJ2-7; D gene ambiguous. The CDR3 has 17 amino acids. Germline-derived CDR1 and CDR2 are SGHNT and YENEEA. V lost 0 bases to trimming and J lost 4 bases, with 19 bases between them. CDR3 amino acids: CASSLEPSPRPGYEQYF. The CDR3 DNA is TGTGCCAGCAGCTTAGAGCCCAGCCCCAGACCCGGGTACGAGCAGTACTTC.

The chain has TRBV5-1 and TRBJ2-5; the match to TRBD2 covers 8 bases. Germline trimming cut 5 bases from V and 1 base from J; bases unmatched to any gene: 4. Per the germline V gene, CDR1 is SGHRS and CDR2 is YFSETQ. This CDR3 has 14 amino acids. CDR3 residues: CASSTGGAQETQYF. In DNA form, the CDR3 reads TGCGCCAGCAGTACGGGAGGGGCCCAAGAGACCCAGTACTTC.

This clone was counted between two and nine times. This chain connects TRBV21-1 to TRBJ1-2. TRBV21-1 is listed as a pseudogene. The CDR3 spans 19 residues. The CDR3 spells CASSRRISFLGLINYGYTF. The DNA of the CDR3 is TGTGCCAGCAGCAGGAGGATTTCTTTCTTGGGACTTATTAACTATGGCTACACCTTC.

CDR3 region: CSAGTGNTEAFF. CDR3 nucleotides: TGCAGCGCTGGGACAGGGAACACTGAAGCTTTCTTT. The gene calls are TRBV29-1 and TRBJ1-1, with 8 positions matching TRBD1. Unmatched junction bases numbered 2, after V lost 7 bases and J lost 1 base. The CDR3 covers 12 residues. The germline CDR1 and CDR2 sequences are SQVTM and ANQGSEA.

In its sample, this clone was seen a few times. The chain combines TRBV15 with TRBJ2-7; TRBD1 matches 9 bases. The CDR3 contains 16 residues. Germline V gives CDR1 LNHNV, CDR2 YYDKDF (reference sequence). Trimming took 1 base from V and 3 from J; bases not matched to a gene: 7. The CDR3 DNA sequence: TGTGCCACCAGCAGAGTCGCCGGGACAGGGTTCTACGAGCAGTACTTC. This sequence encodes CATSRVAGTGFYEQYF.

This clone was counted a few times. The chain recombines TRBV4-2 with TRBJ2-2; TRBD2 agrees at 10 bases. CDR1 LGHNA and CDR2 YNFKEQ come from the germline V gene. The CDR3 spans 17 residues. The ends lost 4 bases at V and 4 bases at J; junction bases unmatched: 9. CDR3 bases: TGTGCCAGCAGCCCCGAAGCGGGAGGGCCCCGCACCGGGGAGCTGTTTTTT. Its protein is CASSPEAGGPRTGELFF.

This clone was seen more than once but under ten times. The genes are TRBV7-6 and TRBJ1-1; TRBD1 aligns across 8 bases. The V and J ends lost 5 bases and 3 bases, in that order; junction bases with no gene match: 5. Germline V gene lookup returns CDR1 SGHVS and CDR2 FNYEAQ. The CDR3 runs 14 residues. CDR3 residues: CASSRSTGDTEAFF. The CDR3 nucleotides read TGTGCCAGCAGCCGGTCGACAGGGGACACTGAAGCTTTCTTT.

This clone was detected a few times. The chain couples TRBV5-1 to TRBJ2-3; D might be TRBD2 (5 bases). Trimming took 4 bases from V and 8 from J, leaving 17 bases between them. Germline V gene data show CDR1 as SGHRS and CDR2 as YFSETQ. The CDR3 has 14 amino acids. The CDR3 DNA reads TGCGCCAGCAGCCCGGACGGTGGTGGAGGTACGCAGTATTTT. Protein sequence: CASSPDGGGGTQYF.

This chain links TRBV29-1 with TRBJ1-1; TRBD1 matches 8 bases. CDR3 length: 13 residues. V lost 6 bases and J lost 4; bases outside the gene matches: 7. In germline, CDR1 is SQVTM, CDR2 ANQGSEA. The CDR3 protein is CSVVAGGRTEAFF. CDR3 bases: TGCAGCGTCGTCGCAGGGGGCCGCACTGAAGCTTTCTTT.

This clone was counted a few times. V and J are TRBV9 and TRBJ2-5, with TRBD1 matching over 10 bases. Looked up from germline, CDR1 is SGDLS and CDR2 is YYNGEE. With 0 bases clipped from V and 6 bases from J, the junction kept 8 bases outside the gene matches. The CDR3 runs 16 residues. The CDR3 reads CASSVGMGQGYQTQYF. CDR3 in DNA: TGTGCCAGCAGCGTAGGGATGGGACAGGGGTATCAGACCCAGTACTTC. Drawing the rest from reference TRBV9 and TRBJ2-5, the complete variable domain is DSGVTQTPKHLITATGQRVTLRCSPRSGDLSVYWYQQSLDQGLQFLIQYYNGEERAKGNILERFSAQQFPDLHSELNLSSLELGDSALYFCASSVGMGQGYQTQYFGPGTRLLVL.

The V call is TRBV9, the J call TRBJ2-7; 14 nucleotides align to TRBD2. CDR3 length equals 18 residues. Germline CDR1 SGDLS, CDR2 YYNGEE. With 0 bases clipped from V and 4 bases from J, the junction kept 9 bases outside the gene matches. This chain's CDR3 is CASSVDGGTSGSKYEQYF. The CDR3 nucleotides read TGTGCCAGCAGCGTAGATGGGGGGACTAGCGGGAGTAAATACGAGCAGTACTTC.